These 25 T cell receptor beta chains originate from one sample sequenced in a study of blood T cell repertoires in COVID-19. Clones were read by immunoSEQ multiplex PCR, and TCRdb kept only the in-frame ones, dropping some. Found here are roughly 120,000 clones, about 88% of them singletons; the top ten hold over 6.5%. Sequenced sample: peripheral blood. The receptors were gathered from a woman in her seventies who had recovered from COVID-19.

J is TRBJ2-5 and V is TRBV3-1 (or the pseudogene TRBV3-2); D is unclear. The germline V gene has CDR1 LGHDT and CDR2 YNNKEL (reference sequence). CDR3 length equals 15 residues. V shed 0 bases and J shed 4 bases, with 12 bases lying between them. The DNA for the CDR3 is TGTGCCAGCAGCCAAGATTCGAGTAGCATAGAGACCCAGTACTTC. This sequence encodes CASSQDSSSIETQYF.

J is TRBJ1-6 and V is TRBV5-4; D might be TRBD1 (5 bases). Germline values: CDR1 SGHNT, CDR2 YYREEE (reference sequence). The V gene lost 7 bases and the J gene lost 7 bases, with 18 bases spanning the gap. The CDR3 sequence is 15 residues long. The CDR3 DNA is TGTGCCAGCCCCGAACTACGGGACTCCAATTCACCCCTCCACTTT. Amino acids: CASPELRDSNSPLHF.

A single count supports this clone. The V call is TRBV28, the J call TRBJ2-1; no clear D gene. CDR3 length: 11 residues. The germline V and J ends were trimmed by 0 bases and 11 bases, with 5 bases remaining between them. Germline CDR1 is MDHEN and CDR2 is SYDVKM. This CDR3 is CASSLWPKQFF. The DNA of the CDR3 is TGTGCCAGCAGTTTATGGCCTAAGCAGTTCTTC.

This clone was detected a few times. The chain recombines TRBV5-4 with TRBJ2-7, with TRBD1 matching 10 bases. The germline V gene has CDR1 SGHNT and CDR2 YYREEE (reference sequence). The junction had 7 bases not matched to a gene; V was cut back by 4 bases and J by 3 bases. The CDR3 spans 15 residues. Written as DNA, the CDR3 is TGTGCCAGCAGCCCCGACAGGGGGCGCGTCTACGAGCAGTACTTC. This codes for CASSPDRGRVYEQYF.

The V gene is TRBV5-1, the J gene TRBJ2-5; 10 bases are a match to TRBD1. Looked up from germline, CDR1 is SGHRS and CDR2 is YFSETQ. The CDR3 contains 14 residues. J gave up 7 bases and V 4 bases, and 7 bases lay outside the gene matches. CDR3 amino acids: CASSQGTGAGTQYF. The CDR3 DNA is TGCGCCAGCAGCCAGGGGACAGGGGCCGGGACCCAGTACTTC.

In this sample, this clone turned up a few times. The genes are TRBV7-3 and TRBJ2-3; 8 bases fit TRBD2. The germline CDR1 and CDR2 sequences are SGHTA and FQGTGA. This CDR3 has 15 amino acids. Trimming cost V 5 bases and J 1 base; bases outside gene matches: 5. The CDR3 spells CASSPSAGGTDTQYF. For the CDR3, the DNA is TGTGCCAGCAGCCCGTCAGCGGGGGGCACAGATACGCAGTATTTT.

Note on this clone: Other nucleotide sequences in the sample specify the same CDR3. This chain's CDR3 is CASRRDSNQPQHF. The CDR3 DNA reads as TGTGCCAGCCGGCGGGATAGCAATCAGCCCCAGCATTTT. The V call is TRBV2, the J call TRBJ1-5, with D uncertain. In germline, CDR1 is SNHLY, CDR2 FYNNEI. The V end was cut by 8 bases, the J end by 0 bases, with 8 bases between. This CDR3 comprises 13 residues.

The CDR3 loop reads CASSERSAGASSYNSPLHF. CDR3 bases: TGTGCCAGCAGTGAAAGGTCCGCGGGAGCGAGCTCCTATAATTCACCCCTCCACTTT. J is TRBJ1-6 and V is TRBV6-1; D unclear. The CDR3 extends over 19 amino acids. Trimming took off 2 bases at V and 0 bases at J, with 17 bases between the two ends. Germline assignment: CDR1 MNHNS and CDR2 SASEGT.

This clone was seen once. The chain joins TRBV6-5 to TRBJ1-6, with 10 bases that match TRBD1. This CDR3 is built from 15 residues. Germline CDR1 reads MNHEY; CDR2 reads SVGAGI. V was pared by 5 bases and J by 7 bases, with 5 bases of the junction left unmatched. The CDR3 bases are TGTGCCAGCAGTCGGGACAGGGGAAACAATTCACCCCTCCACTTT. It specifies CASSRDRGNNSPLHF.

The V and J genes are TRBV21-1 and TRBJ2-2; the D call in the table, TRBD2, was not verified against the DNA. TRBV21-1 is a listed pseudogene. The CDR3 consists of 16 residues. The CDR3 protein is CASSKTRDSNTGELFF. CDR3 DNA: TGTGCCAGCAGCAAAACCCGGGACTCGAACACCGGGGAGCTGTTTTTT.

This rearrangement joins TRBV3-1 (or the pseudogene TRBV3-2) to TRBJ2-1, with TRBD2 matching 7 bases. The CDR3 contains 15 residues. Germline V CDR1 and CDR2: LGHDT, YNNKEL (reference sequence). The junction had 9 bases not matched to a gene; V was cut back by 7 bases and J by 3 bases. In DNA, the CDR3 is TGTGCCAGCACCCGTGGACTAGGGGTCTACAATGAGCAGTTCTTC. It translates to CASTRGLGVYNEQFF.

This chain uses TRBV9 with TRBJ1-1; 9 nucleotides agree with TRBD1. V lost 4 bases and J lost 2; bases outside the gene matches: 9. CDR3 length equals 16 residues. CDR1 is SGDLS, CDR2 YYNGEE, per germline. The DNA for the CDR3 is TGTGCCAGCAGCCCGATCCCGGGACAGGGAAACACTGAAGCTTTCTTT. Translating gives CASSPIPGQGNTEAFF. The complete variable domain, with remaining parts taken from reference TRBV9 and TRBJ1-1, reads DSGVTQTPKHLITATGQRVTLRCSPRSGDLSVYWYQQSLDQGLQFLIQYYNGEERAKGNILERFSAQQFPDLHSELNLSSLELGDSALYFCASSPIPGQGNTEAFFGQGTRLTVV.

The chain uses TRBV10-3 and TRBJ2-5; the match to TRBD2 covers 10 bases. CDR1 ENHRY and CDR2 SYGVKD come from the germline V gene. The CDR3 length is 13 residues. The J segment lost 3 bases and the V segment lost 8 bases, leaving 3 bases of the junction unmatched. CDR3 sequence: CAIRAGGKETQYF. The CDR3, as DNA: TGTGCCATCCGAGCGGGAGGGAAAGAGACCCAGTACTTC.

This clone was detected a few times. The gene calls are TRBV5-4 and TRBJ1-3; D uncertain. The V gene's germline CDR1 is SGHNT and CDR2 YYREEE (reference sequence). Trimming pared 0 bases from V and 2 bases from J, leaving 12 bases between. The CDR3 has 16 residues. The CDR3 nucleotides are TGTGCCAGCAGCTTGGGCCAGAAAAAACCTGGAAACACCATATATTTT. Residues: CASSLGQKKPGNTIYF.

The V and J genes are TRBV14 and TRBJ1-2; no definite D call. Germline CDR1 and CDR2: SGHDN and FVKESK. V gave up 1 base and J gave up 7 bases, with 7 bases separating them. The CDR3 is made up of 12 amino acids. The CDR3 spells CASSQGRFGYTF. The CDR3, as DNA: TGTGCCAGCAGCCAAGGGAGGTTTGGCTACACCTTC.

The chain joins TRBV9 to TRBJ2-1; no firm D call. V dropped 0 bases and J dropped 5 bases, with 12 bases sitting between them. This CDR3 contains 15 residues. Germline CDR1 SGDLS, CDR2 YYNGEE. In DNA, the CDR3 is TGTGCCAGCAGCGTAGGGCTTGGGCCACACAATGAGCAGTTCTTC. Amino acid sequence: CASSVGLGPHNEQFF.

The V gene is TRBV11-2, the J gene TRBJ2-7; D is uncertain. V lost 5 bases, J lost 3 bases, and 14 bases lay in between. Germline V gene sequence: CDR1 SGHAT, CDR2 FQNNGV. This CDR3 spans 14 amino acids. The CDR3 region is CASSPTDRSYEQYF. DNA of the CDR3: TGTGCCAGCAGCCCCACAGACCGAAGCTACGAGCAGTACTTC. Full variable domain (missing parts from reference TRBV11-2 and TRBJ2-7): EAGVAQSPRYKIIEKRQSVAFWCNPISGHATLYWYQQILGQGPKLLIQFQNNGVVDDSQLPKDRFSAERLKGVDSTLKIQPAKLEDSAVYLCASSPTDRSYEQYFGPGTRLTVT.

The chain links TRBV19 to TRBJ2-5, with a possible D match to TRBD1 (6 bases). Germline loops: CDR1 LNHDA, CDR2 SQIVND (reference sequence). Trimming left V 6 bases short and J 1 base short, with 18 bases between. This CDR3 is built from 16 residues. This CDR3 reads CASSLDRRSFQETQYF. CDR3 DNA: TGTGCCAGTAGCCTTGACAGGAGAAGTTTCCAAGAGACCCAGTACTTC.

V and J are TRBV21-1 and TRBJ1-3; the DNA was not compared with TRBD1, the D call given in the table. TRBV21-1 is designated a pseudogene. This CDR3 has 16 amino acids. CDR3 sequence reads: CASSKVGEGGGNTIYF. CDR3 sequence (DNA): TGTGCCAGCAGCAAAGTTGGAGAAGGGGGTGGAAACACCATATATTTT.

The chain has TRBV2 and TRBJ2-7; D unclear. Between the trimmed V and J ends, which lost 6 bases and 4 bases, there was a span of 10 bases. CDR1 and CDR2 (germline): SNHLY, FYNNEI. The CDR3 spans 12 residues. The DNA of the CDR3 is TGTGCCAGCAGGCCCAAGCTTTACGAGCAGTACTTC. Residues: CASRPKLYEQYF.

The genes are TRBV19 and TRBJ2-6; the match to TRBD1 covers 7 bases. CDR3 length: 17 residues. Germline loops: CDR1 LNHDA, CDR2 SQIVND (reference sequence). V trimming: 4 bases; J trimming: 0 bases; junction bases outside the gene matches: 6. This CDR3 reads CASSKTGNPSGANVLTF. CDR3 coding DNA: TGTGCCAGTAGTAAGACAGGGAACCCCTCTGGGGCCAACGTCCTGACTTTC.

The chain recombines TRBV27 with TRBJ2-7; 8 bases line up with TRBD1. The V gene end was trimmed by 8 bases and the J gene end by 3 bases; junction bases not matched to a gene: 6. The CDR3 runs to 13 residues. CDR1 and CDR2 (germline): MNHEY, SMNVEV (reference sequence). The CDR3 loop is CASGTGGNYEQYF. The CDR3 DNA follows: TGTGCCAGCGGCACAGGGGGTAACTACGAGCAGTACTTC.

The V call is TRBV5-6, the J call TRBJ1-1, with D hard to call. Germline-derived CDR1 and CDR2 are SGHDT and YYEEEE. The length of the CDR3 is 12 residues. The V and J ends lost 1 base and 4 bases respectively, with 5 bases between them. CDR3 nucleotide sequence: TGTGCCAGCAGCTTGTGGGCCACTGAAGCTTTCTTT. Its translation: CASSLWATEAFF. The full variable domain, its missing parts supplied by reference TRBV5-6 and TRBJ1-1, is DAGVTQSPTHLIKTRGQQVTLRCSPKSGHDTVSWYQQALGQGPQFIFQYYEEEERQRGNFPDRFSGHQFPNYSSELNVNALLLGDSALYLCASSLWATEAFFGQGTRLTVV.

The gene calls are TRBV5-4 and TRBJ2-1, with 11 nucleotides matching TRBD2. This CDR3 is built from 16 residues. Looked up from germline, CDR1 is SGHNT and CDR2 is YYREEE (reference sequence). Germline trimming cut 4 bases from V and 4 bases from J; bases unmatched to any gene: 7. CDR3 bases: TGTGCCAGCAGCAGGCTAGCGGGAGGCTCGTACAATGAGCAGTTCTTC. It codes for CASSRLAGGSYNEQFF.

CDR3 amino acids: CASSAGTSRTKNIQYF. The CDR3 bases are TGTGCCAGCAGCGCAGGGACTAGCCGAACCAAAAACATTCAGTACTTC. The V and J genes are TRBV5-4 and TRBJ2-4, with TRBD2 matching over 9 bases. The CDR3 is 16 residues long. The V segment lost 4 bases and the J segment 2 bases; nucleotides outside the gene matches: 7. Germline-derived CDR1 and CDR2 are SGHNT and YYREEE (reference sequence).